This TCR beta chain emerged from a study of blood T cell repertoires in COVID-19. Study in general: There were acute and convalescent COVID-19 samples, and they came from the United States, Italy and Spain. From T cells, B-cell-depleted T cells, or PBMCs came the material, which was cDNA or gDNA.

The germline CDR1 and CDR2 sequences are SGHTA and FQGTGA. The CDR3 contains 14 residues. Trimming took 4 bases from V and 2 from J; bases not matched to a gene: 2. Source study methods: Estimated nucleated cell counts came from reference gene primer amplification. Sequencing used immunoSEQ multiplex PCR; TCRdb keeps in-frame clones, though not all of them. That table furnishes V, J and clone size, whereas the DNA furnished D and trimming. The table records around 200,000 clones, around nine tenths of them present only once. To note about this clone: The same CDR3 also results from other DNA sequences found in this sample.

This sequence joins TRBV7-3 and TRBJ1-5; 7 bases are shared with TRBD1. The sequencing input was peripheral blood. This clonotype was sampled from a man aged 60 to 69 who had recovered from COVID-19. CDR3 bases: TGTGCCAGCAGCTCGCAGGGGGGCAATCAGCCCCAGCATTTT. Protein product: CASSSQGGNQPQHF.